Below are 12 T cell receptor beta chains sequenced from a single sample in a study of graft-versus-host responses after intestinal transplantation. The method was immunoSEQ multiplex PCR; TCRdb's version includes in-frame clones alone and lacks a portion of them. The sample comprises around 99,000 clones, about 87% of which are singletons, and around 0.7% rests with the top ten. For these receptors, no antigen is known. Source: unstimulated CD4+ T cells sorted from spleen or lymph node cells, taken before transplant. These receptors all come from a human donor who was the organ donor for an intestinal transplant.

As DNA, the CDR3 is TGTGCCAGCAGCCTGGGTAGCGGGAGTTTCAAGACCCAGTACTTC. Protein sequence: CASSLGSGSFKTQYF. This chain links TRBV7-3 with TRBJ2-5; 9 bases match TRBD2. Germline CDR1 and CDR2: SGHTA and FQGTGA. The CDR3 runs 15 residues. The V and J ends lost 5 bases and 6 bases, in that order; junction bases with no gene match: 10.

This rearrangement joins TRBV27 to TRBJ1-6, with 9 bases matching TRBD1. J was trimmed by 4 bases and V by 8 bases; bases with no gene match: 6. CDR3 length equals 15 residues. The germline V gene encodes CDR1 MNHEY and CDR2 SMNVEV (reference sequence). The CDR3 DNA follows: TGTGCCAGCGGGGACAGGGTAATTTATAATTCACCCCTCCACTTT. Its protein product is CASGDRVIYNSPLHF.

The rearrangement links TRBV11-2 to TRBJ2-1; D might be TRBD1 or TRBD2, each matching 6 bases. The V gene's germline CDR1 is SGHAT and CDR2 FQNNGV. Deletions cut 5 bases from V and 8 bases from J, with 13 bases between. The CDR3 has 13 residues. DNA of the CDR3: TGTGCCAGCAGCCCAAGGAGGGGGGATGAGCAGTTCTTC. Protein product: CASSPRRGDEQFF.

The chain couples TRBV29-1 to TRBJ2-7; D remains ambiguous. The length of the CDR3 is 13 residues. The germline CDR1 and CDR2 sequences are SQVTM and ANQGSEA. Trimming took off 6 bases at V and 4 bases at J, with 16 bases between the two ends. CDR3 region: CSVSAAPRYEQYF. In DNA, the CDR3 is TGCAGCGTCTCGGCGGCCCCCAGGTACGAGCAGTACTTC.

V is TRBV2 and J is TRBJ2-5; D is uncertain. Per the germline V gene, CDR1 is SNHLY and CDR2 is FYNNEI. V lost 2 bases and J lost 3, with 10 bases in between. The CDR3 runs 14 residues. In nucleotides, the CDR3 is TGTGCCAGCAGTGAACAGGTGTTAAAAGAGACCCAGTACTTC. Amino acids: CASSEQVLKETQYF.

V gene TRBV5-1 combines with J gene TRBJ2-1, with TRBD2 identical over 8 bases. The trim removed 0 bases at V and 0 bases at J, leaving 2 bases unmatched. The CDR3 contains 16 residues. CDR1 and CDR2 (germline): SGHRS, YFSETQ. CDR3 sequence: CASSLAGGSSYNEQFF. The CDR3 DNA sequence: TGCGCCAGCAGCTTGGCGGGAGGGTCCTCCTACAATGAGCAGTTCTTC.

CDR3 coding DNA: TGTGCCAGCAGCTTAGAGCTAGCGGGAAGCAATGAGCAGTTCTTC. Amino acids: CASSLELAGSNEQFF. This sequence joins TRBV7-9 and TRBJ2-1; 9 nucleotides line up with TRBD2. V lost 1 base and J lost 6; bases outside the gene matches: 4. Germline CDR1 SEHNR, CDR2 FQNEAQ (reference sequence). This CDR3 spans 15 amino acids. Variable domain in full (rest from reference TRBV7-9 and TRBJ2-1): DTGVSQNPRHKITKRGQNVTFRCDPISEHNRLYWYRQTLGQGPEFLTYFQNEAQLEKSRLLSDRFSAERPKGSFSTLEIQRTEQGDSAMYLCASSLELAGSNEQFFGPGTRLTVL.

The J gene is TRBJ1-1, the V gene TRBV9; D call uncertain. V gave up 2 bases and J gave up 7 bases, with 12 bases separating them. This CDR3 has 13 residues. Germline V gene lookup returns CDR1 SGDLS and CDR2 YYNGEE. The CDR3 is CASSVNSNYEAFF. CDR3 nucleotides: TGTGCCAGCAGCGTTAACAGTAACTATGAAGCTTTCTTT. Combining the CDR3 with reference TRBV9 and TRBJ1-1 gives the whole variable domain DSGVTQTPKHLITATGQRVTLRCSPRSGDLSVYWYQQSLDQGLQFLIQYYNGEERAKGNILERFSAQQFPDLHSELNLSSLELGDSALYFCASSVNSNYEAFFGQGTRLTVV.

By its share, this clone is medium-sized (0.01 to 0.1%). The chain carries TRBV5-6 and TRBJ1-1; a possible D gene is TRBD1 (6 bases). With 6 bases removed from V and 2 bases from J, the gap between germline ends came to 14 bases. The CDR3 consists of 14 residues. Per the germline V gene, CDR1 is SGHDT and CDR2 is YYEEEE. This CDR3 is CASKPIQGNTEAFF. The CDR3 DNA is TGTGCCAGCAAACCGATACAGGGCAACACTGAAGCTTTCTTT.

This clone came up once. The chain employs TRBV5-1 and TRBJ2-5; 7 positions match TRBD1. CDR1 SGHRS and CDR2 YFSETQ come from the germline V gene. Trimming cost V 0 bases and J 2 bases; bases outside gene matches: 4. This CDR3 is built from 15 residues. In nucleotides, the CDR3 is TGCGCCAGCAGCTTGGCCGAGACAGGGCAAGAGACCCAGTACTTC. It specifies CASSLAETGQETQYF.

The chain carries TRBV10-2 and TRBJ2-3; D is perhaps TRBD1 or TRBD2 (5 bases each). V was cut by 3 bases and J by 1 base, with 14 bases left in between. CDR3 length equals 16 residues. Germline assignment: CDR1 WSHSY and CDR2 SAAADI. CDR3 amino acids: CASSDLRGLGTDTQYF. CDR3 coding DNA: TGCGCCAGCAGTGATTTGAGGGGCCTTGGCACAGATACGCAGTATTTT.

The gene calls are TRBV4-1 and TRBJ2-1; possible D gene TRBD2, 7 bases. Germline lookup yields CDR1 MGHRA and CDR2 YSYEKL. Trimming shortened V by 4 bases and J by 0 bases, and 22 bases separated the two germline ends. This CDR3 spans 19 amino acids. The CDR3 nucleotides are TGCGCCAGCAGCCCTCGGGGGGCTGAAACACTAAGCTCCTACAATGAGCAGTTCTTC. It is translated as CASSPRGAETLSSYNEQFF.